The entry that follows covers one T cell receptor (beta chain) sequence. This receptor's antigen is unknown. Base-call qualities are not available, and no considerably larger clone is one nucleotide away. This sample is drawn from a study of CD8 T cells in ankylosing spondylitis (dated by TCRdb to about 2017). For context, the study as a whole: The study profiled T cell receptor beta repertoires in healthy donors and ankylosing spondylitis patients to find disease-linked TCR variants. Samples of peripheral blood were taken, and for ankylosing spondylitis patients, synovial fluid was collected as well. In total, the full study cohort was made up of 85 to 140 healthy donors and 25 ankylosing spondylitis patients.

Overall results and qualifications from the work: The disease-linked clones were reported to be significantly enriched in matched synovial fluid samples from ankylosing spondylitis patients. A CD8+ phenotype was shown by the disease-linked clones, which were found at relatively low frequencies in peripheral blood. A TCR beta motif made up of several highly homologous amino acid variants appeared to be characteristic of blood from ankylosing spondylitis patients. Some motif variants had previously been reported in the synovial fluid and blood of reactive arthritis patients, which suggests shared mechanisms of disease initiation.

Between the V and J ends, shortened by 2 bases and 1 base respectively, the junction contains 10 bases. Including the terminal cysteine and phenylalanine, the CDR3 comprises 16 residues. Solely the CDR3 DNA is kept, with 48 bases framed from the first base. The germline V gene (reference sequence) supplies CDR1 SGHNT and CDR2 YYREEE. Instrument on record: Illumina HiSeq 2500. Quantitative 5'-RACE with molecular barcodes was used to prepare TCR beta libraries. The paper's processing steps were these. A new computational method, built on a probabilistic model of VDJ rearrangement, was used to identify disease-linked TCR variants. Clones were called with MiXCR by TCRdb after fastp trimmed the public reads at Q25, and only in-frame beta chains were retained. Rows merge per CDR3 protein into single entries with the most common DNA and genes. TCRdb assigned the V and J calls; the authors' analysis was not used. The sample profile shows around 340,000 distinct CDR3 sequences; approximately 15% of them were found once. The top ten clonotypes cover 1.1% of the sample.

The TCR sequence derives from a male donor with ankylosing spondylitis or in good health (not recorded which). This sequence uses TRBV5-4 and TRBJ1-6; TRBD1 might be the D gene, on 6 matching bases. Material: blood, either unsorted or a sorted T cell fraction (not recorded which). For the CDR3, the sequence is CASSFRGGSYNSPLHF. The nucleotides read TGTGCCAGCAGCTTCAGGGGCGGGTCCTATAATTCACCCCTCCACTTT.